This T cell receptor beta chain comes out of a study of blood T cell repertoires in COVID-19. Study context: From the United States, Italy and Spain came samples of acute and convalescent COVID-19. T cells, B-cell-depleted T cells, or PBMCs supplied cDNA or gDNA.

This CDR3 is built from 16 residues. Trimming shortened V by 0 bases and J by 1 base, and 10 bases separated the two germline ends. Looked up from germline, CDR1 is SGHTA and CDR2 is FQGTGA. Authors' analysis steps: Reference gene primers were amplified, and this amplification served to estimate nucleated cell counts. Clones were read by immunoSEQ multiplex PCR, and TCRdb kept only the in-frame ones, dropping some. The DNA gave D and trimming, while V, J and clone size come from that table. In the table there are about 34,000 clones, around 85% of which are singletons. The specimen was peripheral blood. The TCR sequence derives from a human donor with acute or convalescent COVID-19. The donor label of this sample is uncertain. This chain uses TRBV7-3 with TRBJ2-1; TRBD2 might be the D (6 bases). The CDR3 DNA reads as TGTGCCAGCAGCTTAACCGGCGGGGCTTCCTACAATGAGCAGTTCTTC. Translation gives CASSLTGGASYNEQFF.